Only a few counts were recorded for the clone carrying this T cell receptor (beta chain). Its antigen is as yet unknown. It was 5'RACE with constant-segment primers that produced the TCR alpha and TCR beta cDNA libraries, which carried sample barcodes and UMIs. MiXCR, run by TCRdb on the 5' RACE reads, gives a single entry per CDR3 protein. The sample includes over 120,000 distinct CDR3 sequences, 20% to 25% of them seen just once. This CDR3 contains 13 residues. V dropped 8 bases and J dropped 3; count of bases not matched to a gene: 4. Germline V gene lookup returns CDR1 MGHRA and CDR2 YSYEKL. This sample was taken from a study of T-cell memory formation after mild COVID-19. Study results and caveats: Cross-reactive memory seemingly joined, as some responding clones were found in pre-infection memory.

This sequence was found in an adult woman who had mild COVID-19 (a few samples of this study predate the infection). Cell type and time point are not known. The chain couples TRBV4-1 to TRBJ2-5; the match to TRBD1 covers 9 bases. What was sequenced was PBMCs or a T cell subset sorted from them (not recorded which). The CDR3 is CASRGQGEETQYF. The CDR3 nucleotides read TGCGCCAGCCGGGGACAGGGCGAAGAGACCCAGTACTTC.